This T cell receptor (beta chain) derives from a study of cytomegalovirus exposure and HLA in healthy donors. Overall study findings and caveats: The likely explanation for a cluster of highly shared sequence variants was sequencing artifact. An analysis that was carried out later associated 16,951 TCR beta sequences with HLA alleles at 0.05 false discovery rate. Listed as cytomegalovirus-associated were over 150 TCR beta chains.

With regard to this clone: Its antigen is undetermined.

PCR primers comprised 60 Vbeta and 13 Jbeta primers. TCRdb's copy holds only in-frame clones and misses some; the assay was immunoSEQ multiplex PCR. This sample has about 130,000 clones, with approximately 85% found just once. The CDR3 extends over 15 amino acids. The V gene end was trimmed by 1 base and the J gene end by 4 bases; junction bases not matched to a gene: 5. CDR1 SGHTS and CDR2 YDEGEE come from the germline V gene. The rearrangement joins TRBV5-8 to TRBJ2-1; 7 bases match TRBD2. The receptor comes from a woman aged 30 to 39 in good health and CMV-seropositive. The source material was PBMCs. CDR3 DNA sequence: TGTGCCAGCAGCTTGCGTGGCGGGAGTTACAATGAGCAGTTCTTC. Its translation is CASSLRGGSYNEQFF.